The subject of this entry is one T cell receptor (beta chain). Primers for the PCR totalled 60 Vbeta and 13 Jbeta. Authors' methods: As a later analysis found, there were 78 million or so unique TCR beta chains, of which roughly 11 million were shared. Repertoires were generated with immunoSEQ multiplex PCR, while TCRdb's copy carries only in-frame clones and drops some. V, J and clone size derive from that table, while D and trimming were established from the DNA sequence. The repertoire holds some 120,000 clones, around three quarters seen once, with 3.7% in the top ten. This entry is derived from a study of cytomegalovirus exposure and HLA in healthy donors. Study context: Most genotyped donors, roughly 83% of more than 300, had Caucasian-associated genetic ancestry.

The sample taken for sequencing was PBMCs. The sequence was collected from a human donor in good health.

Here the CDR3 reads CASSRPGQFYSPLHF. The CDR3 nucleotides read TGTGCCAGCAGTCGACCGGGACAGTTCTATTCACCCCTCCACTTT. The chain couples TRBV28 to TRBJ1-6; 7 positions match TRBD1. V gave up 5 bases and J gave up 8 bases; unmatched junction bases: 9. CDR3 length: 15 amino acids. Germline CDR1 is MDHEN and CDR2 is SYDVKM.